The 32 T cell receptor beta chains presented below share a single source sample, sequenced in a study of T-cell memory formation after mild COVID-19. TCRdb analysed the 5' RACE reads with MiXCR anew, one entry per CDR3 protein. The sample holds around 370,000 distinct CDR3 sequences, roughly 21% seen once. The sample consisted of PBMCs or a T cell subset sorted from them (not recorded which). Receptors originate from an adult woman who had mild COVID-19 (a few samples of this study predate the infection). Cell type and time point are not known.

The rearrangement links TRBV3-1 to TRBJ2-1; 8 nucleotides align to TRBD2. The CDR3 length is 16 residues. Germline V gene sequence: CDR1 LGHDT, CDR2 YNNKEL (reference sequence). The ends lost 3 bases at V and 5 bases at J; junction bases unmatched: 9. The CDR3 bases are TGTGCCAGCAGCCAGGTCCGAGCGGGGGTAAACAATGAGCAGTTCTTC. Its protein product is CASSQVRAGVNNEQFF.

Only a few counts were recorded for this clonotype. CDR3 nucleotide sequence: TGTGCCAGCAGCGTACATGGTGGCCCGCAAGAGACCCAGTACTTC. Translation: CASSVHGGPQETQYF. The chain is built from TRBV9 and TRBJ2-5; D call uncertain. Germline V gene data show CDR1 as SGDLS and CDR2 as YYNGEE. This CDR3 spans 15 amino acids. The V gene lost 1 base and the J gene lost 2 bases, with 12 bases spanning the gap.

This clonotype was picked up a small number of times. The chain couples TRBV27 to TRBJ2-7, with 7 bases that match TRBD1. Germline CDR1 and CDR2: MNHEY and SMNVEV (reference sequence). This CDR3 region has 12 residues. The V and J ends lost 3 bases and 7 bases, in that order; junction bases with no gene match: 3. CDR3 sequence: CASSFTGVEQYF. Here the CDR3 DNA reads TGTGCCAGCAGTTTTACAGGGGTTGAGCAGTACTTC.

Only a few counts were recorded for this clonotype. The chain joins TRBV30 to TRBJ2-2, with 8 bases identical to TRBD1. This CDR3 is 15 amino acids long. J lost 2 bases, V lost 5 bases, and 7 bases had no gene match. Germline assignment: CDR1 GTSNPN and CDR2 SVGIG (reference sequence). The chain's CDR3 is CAWAPDRVNTGELFF. Written as DNA, the CDR3 is TGTGCCTGGGCCCCGGACAGGGTTAACACCGGGGAGCTGTTTTTT.

The V call is TRBV9, the J call TRBJ2-1, with 7 bases fitting TRBD2. V was pared by 0 bases and J by 2 bases, with 5 bases of the junction left unmatched. The length of the CDR3 is 16 residues. Looked up from germline, CDR1 is SGDLS and CDR2 is YYNGEE. CDR3 amino acids: CASSVEVAGAYNEQFF. The CDR3 DNA reads TGTGCCAGCAGCGTAGAGGTAGCGGGTGCCTACAATGAGCAGTTCTTC.

This clonotype was picked up a small number of times. The chain carries TRBV12-3 or TRBV12-4 and TRBJ2-1; D tentatively reads TRBD1 or TRBD2 (5 bases each). Trimming left V 6 bases short and J 0 bases short, with 12 bases between. The CDR3 extends over 15 amino acids. This chain's CDR3 is CASSPGTISYNEQFF. The DNA of the CDR3 is TGTGCCAGCAGCCCGGGGACCATCTCCTACAATGAGCAGTTCTTC.

A few counts support this clonotype. The chain links TRBV7-2 to TRBJ2-3, with 10 bases lining up with TRBD2. This CDR3 is built from 18 residues. Trimming removed 1 base from V and 6 bases from J; junction bases left unmatched: 13. The germline gives CDR1 SGHTA, CDR2 FQGNSA. CDR3 sequence: CASSLESLAGDLADTQYF. In DNA, the CDR3 is TGTGCCAGCAGCTTAGAGTCCCTAGCGGGAGACCTAGCGGATACGCAGTATTTT.

This clonotype was detected once. The chain carries TRBV18 and TRBJ2-3; D is unresolved. V gave up 3 bases and J gave up 6 bases, with 10 bases separating them. CDR1 KGHSH and CDR2 LQKENI come from the germline V gene. The CDR3 totals 13 residues. The CDR3 loop reads CASSPQMPDTQYF. The CDR3 bases are TGTGCCAGCTCACCCCAGATGCCGGATACGCAGTATTTT. Complete variable domain (other parts from reference TRBV18 and TRBJ2-3): NAGVMQNPRHLVRRRGQEARLRCSPMKGHSHVYWYRQLPEEGLKFMVYLQKENIIDESGMPKERFSAEFPKEGPSILRIQQVVRGDSAAYFCASSPQMPDTQYFGPGTRLTVL.

V is TRBV6-1 and J is TRBJ1-2; D remains ambiguous. V was cut by 3 bases and J by 0 bases, with 8 bases left in between. The length of the CDR3 is 14 residues. Germline CDR1 and CDR2: MNHNS and SASEGT. CDR3 bases: TGTGCCAGCAGTGACAGACGAACTAACTATGGCTACACCTTC. Its protein product is CASSDRRTNYGYTF.

The rearrangement links TRBV2 to TRBJ2-3; 7 bases map to TRBD2. Trimming cost V 8 bases and J 3 bases; bases outside gene matches: 11. CDR1 is SNHLY and CDR2 is FYNNEI in the germline V gene. This CDR3 region has 15 residues. The CDR3 is CASGSEAGRTDTQYF. In DNA, the CDR3 is TGTGCCAGCGGGTCGGAAGCGGGACGAACAGATACGCAGTATTTT.

This chain connects TRBV18 to TRBJ1-2, with a tentative D call TRBD1 (5 bases). Germline assignment: CDR1 KGHSH and CDR2 LQKENI. The CDR3 length is 15 residues. V was pared by 1 base and J by 0 bases, with 9 bases between. The DNA of the CDR3 is TGTGCCAGCTCACCACGGGGACTAACTAACTATGGCTACACCTTC. This codes for CASSPRGLTNYGYTF.

This clonotype was counted only a few times. The chain employs TRBV30 and TRBJ2-7, with a possible D match to TRBD2 (6 bases). The CDR3 length is 13 residues. Trimming pared 3 bases from V and 0 bases from J, leaving 9 bases between. The germline V gene encodes CDR1 GTSNPN and CDR2 SVGIG (reference sequence). In DNA, the CDR3 is TGTGCCTGGAGGGGGAGGTCCTCCTACGAGCAGTACTTC. Translated: CAWRGRSSYEQYF.

The genes are TRBV3-1 and TRBJ1-1; D unresolved. Looked up from germline, CDR1 is LGHDT and CDR2 is YNNKEL (reference sequence). This CDR3 contains 14 residues. Trimming took off 4 bases at V and 5 bases at J, with 14 bases between the two ends. In nucleotides, the CDR3 is TGTGCCAGCAGCCGAAGGGAGGCGAAAACTGAAGCTTTCTTT. Translated, it gives CASSRREAKTEAFF.

This clonotype was counted between two and nine times. The rearrangement uses TRBV20-1 and TRBJ2-7; a possible D gene is TRBD2 (5 bases). The germline V and J ends were trimmed by 0 bases and 2 bases, with 11 bases remaining between them. The CDR3 spans 14 residues. The germline V gene encodes CDR1 DFQATT and CDR2 SNEGSKA (reference sequence). The CDR3 spells CSARDLAEAYEQYF. The CDR3, as DNA: TGCAGTGCTAGAGATCTGGCGGAGGCCTACGAGCAGTACTTC.

The sample holds a few counts of this clonotype. The chain joins TRBV7-2 to TRBJ2-2, with D perhaps TRBD1 (6 bases). The CDR3 totals 15 residues. V was cut by 3 bases and J by 4 bases, with 12 bases left in between. Germline CDR1 SGHTA, CDR2 FQGNSA. DNA of the CDR3: TGTGCCAGCAGCTTTGTCAGCAGGGGCACCGGGGAGCTGTTTTTT. It codes for CASSFVSRGTGELFF.

The chain uses TRBV7-9 and TRBJ1-1, with D possibly being TRBD1 (6 bases). This CDR3 is 14 amino acids long. Germline CDR1 is SEHNR and CDR2 is FQNEAQ (reference sequence). V was trimmed by 2 bases and J by 7 bases, leaving 14 bases between them. The CDR3 spells CASSLSGAGNEAFF. CDR3 DNA sequence: TGTGCCAGCAGCTTATCAGGGGCGGGGAATGAAGCTTTCTTT.

This clonotype occurred a few times. CDR3 DNA: TGTGCCAGCAGTTTTTCCACCTCAGGGGCCTATGGCTACACCTTC. Encoded protein: CASSFSTSGAYGYTF. The chain links TRBV7-2 to TRBJ1-2, with D perhaps TRBD1 (6 bases). The CDR3 is made up of 15 amino acids. Trimming took off 6 bases at V and 4 bases at J, with 18 bases between the two ends. The V gene's germline CDR1 is SGHTA and CDR2 FQGNSA.

V is TRBV10-3 and J is TRBJ2-5, with 10 bases fitting TRBD1. V gave up 2 bases and J gave up 0 bases; unmatched junction bases: 3. CDR1 ENHRY and CDR2 SYGVKD come from the germline V gene. CDR3 length: 16 residues. Here the CDR3 reads CAISEPDRGYQETQYF. The CDR3 DNA follows: TGTGCCATCAGTGAGCCGGACAGGGGGTACCAAGAGACCCAGTACTTC.

Only a few counts were recorded for this clonotype. The chain is built from TRBV7-2 and TRBJ2-3; perhaps TRBD1 as D (6 bases). The germline CDR1 and CDR2 sequences are SGHTA and FQGNSA. V gave up 5 bases and J gave up 2 bases, with 11 bases separating them. The CDR3 has 14 amino acids. The CDR3 here is CASSPWTVTDTQYF. CDR3 bases: TGTGCCAGCAGCCCTTGGACAGTCACAGATACGCAGTATTTT. The full variable domain, its missing parts supplied by reference TRBV7-2 and TRBJ2-3, is GAGVSQSPSNKVTEKGKDVELRCDPISGHTALYWYRQSLGQGLEFLIYFQGNSAPDKSGLPSDRFSAERTGGSVSTLTIQRTQQEDSAVYLCASSPWTVTDTQYFGPGTRLTVL.

The V gene is TRBV20-1, the J gene TRBJ1-5, with 7 bases that match TRBD1. The junction had 7 bases not matched to a gene; V was cut back by 3 bases and J by 5 bases. Germline lookup yields CDR1 DFQATT and CDR2 SNEGSKA (reference sequence). This CDR3 spans 14 amino acids. CDR3 DNA sequence: TGCAGTGCTAGTGGACAGGCCATCGATCAGCCCCAGCATTTT. Residues: CSASGQAIDQPQHF.

The chain has TRBV9 and TRBJ2-1, with TRBD1 matching over 10 bases. The V gene end was trimmed by 3 bases and the J gene end by 1 base; junction bases not matched to a gene: 10. CDR3 length: 18 amino acids. CDR1 is SGDLS, CDR2 YYNGEE, per germline. The CDR3 DNA follows: TGTGCCAGCAGCGCTGGGTTGACAGGGGGCGCTTCCTACAATGAGCAGTTCTTC. Translating it yields CASSAGLTGGASYNEQFF.

The chain joins TRBV5-1 to TRBJ2-5, with TRBD2 as a possible D gene (6 bases). This CDR3 spans 14 amino acids. Per germline, CDR1 SGHRS and CDR2 YFSETQ. V was trimmed by 3 bases and J by 4 bases, leaving 13 bases between them. CDR3 sequence (DNA): TGCGCCAGCAGCTCGGGGGTTTCGGGAGAGACCCAGTACTTC. It yields the protein CASSSGVSGETQYF.

This clonotype was detected a few times. The chain couples TRBV20-1 to TRBJ2-1; 10 positions match TRBD2. The ends lost 5 bases at V and 6 bases at J; junction bases unmatched: 10. Germline CDR1 reads DFQATT; CDR2 reads SNEGSKA (reference sequence). The CDR3 is made up of 15 amino acids. CDR3 coding DNA: TGCAGTGCTTCAATTAGCGGGGGGTTGGGCAATGAGCAGTTCTTC. This gives the protein CSASISGGLGNEQFF.

This chain joins TRBV12-3 or TRBV12-4 and TRBJ2-3, with D unclear. This CDR3 spans 15 amino acids. Trimming removed 5 bases from V and 0 bases from J, with 12 bases in between. The CDR3 loop reads CASSLFAASTDTQYF. The CDR3 DNA reads TGTGCCAGCAGTCTTTTTGCAGCTAGCACAGATACGCAGTATTTT.

This sequence joins TRBV9 and TRBJ2-3, with D perhaps given as TRBD1 or TRBD2 (6 bases each). CDR3 length equals 14 residues. The V gene's germline CDR1 is SGDLS and CDR2 YYNGEE. The germline V and J ends were trimmed by 2 bases and 2 bases, with 9 bases remaining between them. The CDR3, as DNA: TGTGCCAGCAGCGTGGGGGGCTACACAGATACGCAGTATTTT. The encoded protein is CASSVGGYTDTQYF.

This clonotype has only a few counts. The chain uses TRBV15 and TRBJ1-2; D ambiguous. V lost 1 base, J lost 8 bases, and 8 bases lay in between. This CDR3 is 12 amino acids long. CDR1 and CDR2 (germline): LNHNV, YYDKDF (reference sequence). The chain's CDR3 is CATSRVAEGYTF. The CDR3 DNA reads as TGTGCCACCAGCAGAGTGGCGGAAGGCTACACCTTC. Drawing the rest from reference TRBV15 and TRBJ1-2, the complete variable domain is DAMVIQNPRYQVTQFGKPVTLSCSQTLNHNVMYWYQQKSSQAPKLLFHYYDKDFNNEADTPDNFQSRRPNTSFCFLDIRSPGLGDTAMYLCATSRVAEGYTFGSGTRLTVV.

The V call is TRBV4-3, the J call TRBJ2-2; tentative D call: TRBD1 (6 bases). The CDR3 runs to 15 residues. V dropped 4 bases and J dropped 7 bases, with 16 bases sitting between them. Germline lookup yields CDR1 LGHNA and CDR2 YSLEER. The CDR3 loop reads CASSRGEQGSGELFF. The CDR3 DNA reads as TGCGCCAGCAGCCGAGGTGAACAGGGAAGCGGGGAGCTGTTTTTT.

This chain joins TRBV24-1 and TRBJ2-2, with 7 bases fitting TRBD1. The CDR3 totals 17 residues. CDR1 KGHDR and CDR2 SFDVKD come from the germline V gene. J was trimmed by 0 bases and V by 3 bases; bases with no gene match: 6. The DNA for the CDR3 is TGTGCCACCAGTGATCTGGACAGGTACGCGAACACCGGGGAGCTGTTTTTT. Protein: CATSDLDRYANTGELFF.

This chain joins TRBV12-3 or TRBV12-4 and TRBJ2-3, with 7 positions matching TRBD2. J gave up 5 bases and V 4 bases, and 6 bases lay outside the gene matches. The length of the CDR3 is 14 residues. The CDR3, as DNA: TGTGCCAGCAGTTCGTGGGAGGGAGGAGATACGCAGTATTTT. The encoded protein is CASSSWEGGDTQYF.

The rearrangement joins TRBV28 to TRBJ2-1; 7 nucleotides align to TRBD2. With 8 bases clipped from V and 5 bases from J, the junction kept 9 bases outside the gene matches. Germline lookup yields CDR1 MDHEN and CDR2 SYDVKM. The CDR3 has 14 amino acids. In nucleotides, the CDR3 is TGTGCCAGCGTGGGGGGAAGCGGGAACAATGAGCAGTTCTTC. It is translated as CASVGGSGNNEQFF.

The J gene is TRBJ2-1, the V gene TRBV10-3; 13 bases map to TRBD2. This CDR3 is built from 16 residues. J lost 5 bases, V lost 2 bases, and 3 bases had no gene match. Germline V gene lookup returns CDR1 ENHRY and CDR2 SYGVKD. CDR3 nucleotide sequence: TGTGCCATCAGTGAGCGTGGACTAGCGGGAGACAATGAGCAGTTCTTC. It codes for CAISERGLAGDNEQFF.

This clonotype has only a few counts. V usage is TRBV9 and J usage is TRBJ2-7; 9 bases fit TRBD1. The V gene end was trimmed by 3 bases and the J gene end by 4 bases; junction bases not matched to a gene: 11. CDR3 length: 16 amino acids. Germline CDR1 SGDLS, CDR2 YYNGEE. The DNA of the CDR3 is TGTGCCAGCAGCGGAGCGCCGGGACAGGGTTTGTACGAGCAGTACTTC. Its translation: CASSGAPGQGLYEQYF.